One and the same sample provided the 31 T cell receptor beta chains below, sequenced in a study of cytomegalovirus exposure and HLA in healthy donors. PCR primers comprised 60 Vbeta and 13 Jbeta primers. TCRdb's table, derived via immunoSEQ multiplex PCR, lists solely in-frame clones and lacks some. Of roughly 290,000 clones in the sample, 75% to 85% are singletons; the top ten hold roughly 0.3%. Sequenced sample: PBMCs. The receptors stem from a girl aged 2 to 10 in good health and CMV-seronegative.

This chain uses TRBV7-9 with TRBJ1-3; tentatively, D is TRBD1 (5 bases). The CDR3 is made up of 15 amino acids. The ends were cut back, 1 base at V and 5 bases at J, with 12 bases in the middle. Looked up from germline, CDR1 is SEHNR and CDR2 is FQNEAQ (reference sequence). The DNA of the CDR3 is TGTGCCAGCAGCTTAGGCCCAGGGTTGAGAAACACCATATATTTT. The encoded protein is CASSLGPGLRNTIYF.

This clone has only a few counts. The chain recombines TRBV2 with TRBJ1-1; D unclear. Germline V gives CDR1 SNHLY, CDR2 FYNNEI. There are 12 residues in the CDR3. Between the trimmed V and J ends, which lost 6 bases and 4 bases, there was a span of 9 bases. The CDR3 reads CASRTGSTEAFF. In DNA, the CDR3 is TGTGCCAGCAGGACCGGGAGCACTGAAGCTTTCTTT.

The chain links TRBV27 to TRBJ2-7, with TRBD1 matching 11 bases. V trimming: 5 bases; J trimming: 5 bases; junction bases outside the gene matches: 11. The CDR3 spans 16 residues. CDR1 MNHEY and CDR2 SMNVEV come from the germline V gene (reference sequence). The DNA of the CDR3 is TGTGCCAGCAGTCCGGACAGGGGGCGAGGGGAGAACGAGCAGTACTTC. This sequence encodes CASSPDRGRGENEQYF.

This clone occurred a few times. CDR3 sequence: CSVDQGTDTQYF. The CDR3 bases are TGCAGCGTTGATCAGGGAACAGATACGCAGTATTTT. V is TRBV29-1 and J is TRBJ2-3; TRBD1 is a possible D gene (5 bases). The CDR3 contains 12 residues. V was trimmed by 3 bases and J by 3 bases, leaving 7 bases between them. Germline loops: CDR1 SQVTM, CDR2 ANQGSEA.

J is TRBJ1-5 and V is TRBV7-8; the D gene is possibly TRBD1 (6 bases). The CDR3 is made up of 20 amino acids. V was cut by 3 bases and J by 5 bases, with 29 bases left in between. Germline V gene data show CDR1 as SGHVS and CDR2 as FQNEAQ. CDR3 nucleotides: TGTGCCAGCAGCTTTTTAGTCCGGGGAGAAACAGGGCCGCGAGATCAGCCCCAGCATTTT. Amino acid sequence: CASSFLVRGETGPRDQPQHF. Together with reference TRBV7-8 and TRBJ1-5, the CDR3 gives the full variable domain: GAGVSQSPRYKVAKRGQDVALRCDPISGHVSLFWYQQALGQGPEFLTYFQNEAQLDKSGLPSDRFFAERPEGSVSTLKIQRTQQEDSAVYLCASSFLVRGETGPRDQPQHFGDGTRLSIL.

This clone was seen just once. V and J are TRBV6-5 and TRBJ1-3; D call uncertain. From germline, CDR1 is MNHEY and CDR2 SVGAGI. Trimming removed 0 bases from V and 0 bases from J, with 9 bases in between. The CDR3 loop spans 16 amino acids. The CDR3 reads CASSYSEEPSGNTIYF. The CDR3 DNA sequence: TGTGCCAGCAGTTACTCTGAGGAGCCCTCTGGAAACACCATATATTTT.

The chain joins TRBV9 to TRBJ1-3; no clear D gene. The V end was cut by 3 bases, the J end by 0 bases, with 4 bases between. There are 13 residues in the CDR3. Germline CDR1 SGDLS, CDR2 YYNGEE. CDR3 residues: CASSALSGNTIYF. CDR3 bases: TGTGCCAGCAGCGCCCTCTCTGGAAACACCATATATTTT.

CDR3 DNA sequence: TGTGCCAGCAGCCAGGGTAACAATGAGCAGTTCTTC. Protein sequence: CASSQGNNEQFF. The gene calls are TRBV7-7 and TRBJ2-1; maybe TRBD1 (5 bases). In germline, CDR1 is SSHAT, CDR2 FNYEAQ (reference sequence). V was cut by 5 bases and J by 5 bases, with 7 bases left in between. The CDR3 spans 12 residues.

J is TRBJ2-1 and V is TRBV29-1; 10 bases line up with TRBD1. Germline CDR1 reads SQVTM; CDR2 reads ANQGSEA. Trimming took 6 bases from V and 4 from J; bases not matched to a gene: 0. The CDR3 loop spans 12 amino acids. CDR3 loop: CSVDRGYNEQFF. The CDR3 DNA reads TGCAGCGTGGACAGGGGGTACAATGAGCAGTTCTTC.

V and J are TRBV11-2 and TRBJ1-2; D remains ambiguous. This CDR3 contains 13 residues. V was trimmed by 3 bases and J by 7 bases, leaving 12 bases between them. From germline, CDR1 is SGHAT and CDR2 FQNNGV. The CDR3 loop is CASSFTRTSGYTF. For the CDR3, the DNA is TGTGCCAGCAGCTTCACAAGGACTTCTGGCTACACCTTC.

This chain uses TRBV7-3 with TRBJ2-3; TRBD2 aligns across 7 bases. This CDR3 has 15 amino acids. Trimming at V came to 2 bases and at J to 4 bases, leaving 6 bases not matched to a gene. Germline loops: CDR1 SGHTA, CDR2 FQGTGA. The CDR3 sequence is CASSLAGGGADTQYF. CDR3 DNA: TGTGCCAGCAGCTTAGCCGGGGGAGGGGCAGATACGCAGTATTTT.

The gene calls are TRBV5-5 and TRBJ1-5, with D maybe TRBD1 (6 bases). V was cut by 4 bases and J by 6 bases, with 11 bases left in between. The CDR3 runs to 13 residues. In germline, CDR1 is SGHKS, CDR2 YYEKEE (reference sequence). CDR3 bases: TGTGCCAGCAGCCACAGGGAATCTCAGCCCCAGCATTTT. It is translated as CASSHRESQPQHF.

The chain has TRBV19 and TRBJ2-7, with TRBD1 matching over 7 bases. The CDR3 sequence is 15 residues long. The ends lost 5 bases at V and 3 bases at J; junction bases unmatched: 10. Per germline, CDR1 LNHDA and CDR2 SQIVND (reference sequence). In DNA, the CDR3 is TGTGCCAGTAGTTGGACAGGCAGTTCTTTCTACGAGCAGTACTTC. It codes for CASSWTGSSFYEQYF.

The CDR3 region has the DNA TGTGCCACCACAGGGGGCCCCGCGGATACGCAGTATTTT. Encoded protein: CATTGGPADTQYF. V and J are TRBV28 and TRBJ2-3, with 9 bases fitting TRBD1. Germline lookup yields CDR1 MDHEN and CDR2 SYDVKM. With 10 bases clipped from V and 6 bases from J, the junction kept 8 bases outside the gene matches. The CDR3 has 13 amino acids. Supplemented by reference TRBV28 and TRBJ2-3, the full variable domain reads DVKVTQSSRYLVKRTGEKVFLECVQDMDHENMFWYRQDPGLGLRLIYFSYDVKMKEKGDIPEGYSVSREKKERFSLILESASTNQTSMYLCATTGGPADTQYFGPGTRLTVL.

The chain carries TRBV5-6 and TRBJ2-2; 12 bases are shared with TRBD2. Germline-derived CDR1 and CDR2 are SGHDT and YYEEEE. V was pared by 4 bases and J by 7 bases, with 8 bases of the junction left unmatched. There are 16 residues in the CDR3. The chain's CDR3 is CASSRLAGGPDGELFF. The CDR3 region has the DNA TGTGCCAGCAGCCGTCTAGCGGGAGGGCCGGACGGGGAGCTGTTTTTT.

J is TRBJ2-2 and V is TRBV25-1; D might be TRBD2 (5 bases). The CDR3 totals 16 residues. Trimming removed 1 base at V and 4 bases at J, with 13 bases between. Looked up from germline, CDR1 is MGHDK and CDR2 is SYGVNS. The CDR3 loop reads CASSEWPSRGTGELFF. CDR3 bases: TGTGCCAGCAGTGAATGGCCTAGCCGGGGCACCGGGGAGCTGTTTTTT.

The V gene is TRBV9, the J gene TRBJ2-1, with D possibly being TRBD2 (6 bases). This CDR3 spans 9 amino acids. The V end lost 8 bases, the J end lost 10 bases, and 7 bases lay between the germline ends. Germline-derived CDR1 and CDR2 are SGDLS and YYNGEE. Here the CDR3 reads CASGGEQFF. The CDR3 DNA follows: TGTGCCAGTGGGGGGGAGCAGTTCTTC.

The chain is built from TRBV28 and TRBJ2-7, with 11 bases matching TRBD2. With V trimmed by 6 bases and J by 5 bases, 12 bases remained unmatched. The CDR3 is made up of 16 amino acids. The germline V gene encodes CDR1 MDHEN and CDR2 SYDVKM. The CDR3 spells CASRTIAGGYLNEQYF. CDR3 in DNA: TGTGCCAGCAGGACGATAGCGGGAGGGTATCTCAACGAGCAGTACTTC.

The CDR3 loop reads CASNKQGRRLRSSYEQYF. The CDR3 DNA is TGTGCCAGCAATAAACAGGGGCGACGTCTTAGGAGCTCCTACGAGCAGTACTTC. The rearrangement links TRBV28 to TRBJ2-7, with 7 bases identical to TRBD1. V gave up 7 bases and J gave up 0 bases; unmatched junction bases: 18. Germline V CDR1 and CDR2: MDHEN, SYDVKM. The CDR3 runs 18 residues.

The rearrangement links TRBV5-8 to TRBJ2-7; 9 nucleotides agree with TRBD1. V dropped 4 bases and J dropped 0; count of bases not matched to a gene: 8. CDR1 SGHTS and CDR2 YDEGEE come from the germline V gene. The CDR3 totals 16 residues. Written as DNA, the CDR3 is TGTGCCAGCAGCCAAGGCGCGGGACAGGGCTCCTACGAGCAGTACTTC. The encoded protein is CASSQGAGQGSYEQYF.

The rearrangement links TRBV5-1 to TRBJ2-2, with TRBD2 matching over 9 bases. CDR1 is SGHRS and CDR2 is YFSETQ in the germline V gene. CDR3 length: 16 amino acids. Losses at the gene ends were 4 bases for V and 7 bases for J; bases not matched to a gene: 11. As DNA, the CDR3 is TGCGCCAGCAGCCTCGGGGTAGCGGGAGAACACGGGGAGCTGTTTTTT. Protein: CASSLGVAGEHGELFF.

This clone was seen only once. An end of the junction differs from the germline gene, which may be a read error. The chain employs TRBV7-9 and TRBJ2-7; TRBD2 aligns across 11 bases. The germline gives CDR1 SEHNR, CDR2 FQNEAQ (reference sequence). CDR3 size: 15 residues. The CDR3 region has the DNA TGTTCCAGCAGCTTCGTACTAGCGGGAGTTTACGAGCAGTACTTC. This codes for CSSSFVLAGVYEQYF.

The CDR3 here is CASSYGQGAETQYF. As DNA, the CDR3 is TGTGCCAGCAGTTATGGACAGGGGGCGGAGACCCAGTACTTC. V gene TRBV13 combines with J gene TRBJ2-5; 11 nucleotides match TRBD1. Germline CDR1 reads PRHDT; CDR2 reads FYEKMQ (reference sequence). Losses at the gene ends were 6 bases for V and 5 bases for J; bases not matched to a gene: 5. This CDR3 spans 14 amino acids.

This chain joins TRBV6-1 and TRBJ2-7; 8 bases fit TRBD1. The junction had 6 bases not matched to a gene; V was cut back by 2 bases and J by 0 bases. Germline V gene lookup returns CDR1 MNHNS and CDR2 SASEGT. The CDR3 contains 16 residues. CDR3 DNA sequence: TGTGCCAGCAGTGAAAGGGGGGACAGGCCCTCCTACGAGCAGTACTTC. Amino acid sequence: CASSERGDRPSYEQYF.

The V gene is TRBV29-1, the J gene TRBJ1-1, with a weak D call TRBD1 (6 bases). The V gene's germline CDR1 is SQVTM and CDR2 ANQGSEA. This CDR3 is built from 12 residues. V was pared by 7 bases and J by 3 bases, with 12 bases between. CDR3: CSAGDQHTEAFF. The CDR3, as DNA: TGCAGCGCAGGGGACCAGCACACTGAAGCTTTCTTT.

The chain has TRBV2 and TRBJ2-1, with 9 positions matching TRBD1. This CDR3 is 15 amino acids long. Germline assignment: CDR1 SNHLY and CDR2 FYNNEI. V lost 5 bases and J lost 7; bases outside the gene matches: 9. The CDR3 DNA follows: TGTGCCAGCAGTCCGGGACAGGGTTCTACTAATGAGCAGTTCTTC. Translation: CASSPGQGSTNEQFF.

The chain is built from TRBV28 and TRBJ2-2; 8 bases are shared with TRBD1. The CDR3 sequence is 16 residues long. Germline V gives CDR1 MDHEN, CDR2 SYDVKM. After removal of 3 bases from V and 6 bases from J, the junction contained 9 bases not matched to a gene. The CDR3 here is CASSFSDRGLSGELFF. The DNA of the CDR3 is TGTGCCAGCAGTTTTAGTGACAGGGGTTTGTCCGGGGAGCTGTTTTTT.

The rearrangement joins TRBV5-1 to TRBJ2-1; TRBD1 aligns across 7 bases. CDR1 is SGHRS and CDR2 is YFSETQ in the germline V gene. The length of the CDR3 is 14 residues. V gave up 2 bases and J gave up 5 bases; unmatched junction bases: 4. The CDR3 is CASSFGQEHNEQFF. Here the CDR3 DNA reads TGCGCCAGCAGCTTCGGACAGGAGCACAATGAGCAGTTCTTC.

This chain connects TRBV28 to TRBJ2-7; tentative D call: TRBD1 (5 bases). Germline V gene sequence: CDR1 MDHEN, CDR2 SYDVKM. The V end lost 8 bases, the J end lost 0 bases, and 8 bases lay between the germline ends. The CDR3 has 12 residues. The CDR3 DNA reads TGTGCCAGCTTCACAGGCTCCTACGAGCAGTACTTC. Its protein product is CASFTGSYEQYF.

The CDR3 nucleotides read TGTGCCAGCCAAGGGGGTCCGACAGCCATCACGGGGGCCAACGTCCTGACTTTC. Translating it yields CASQGGPTAITGANVLTF. The V and J genes are TRBV2 and TRBJ2-6; weak D call: TRBD1 (6 bases). CDR3 length: 18 amino acids. Germline values: CDR1 SNHLY, CDR2 FYNNEI. V dropped 8 bases and J dropped 4 bases, with 24 bases sitting between them. The full variable domain, completed using reference TRBV2 and TRBJ2-6, is EPEVTQTPSHQVTQMGQEVILRCVPISNHLYFYWYRQILGQKVEFLVSFYNNEISEKSEIFDDQFSVERPDGSNFTLKIRSTKLEDSAMYFCASQGGPTAITGANVLTFGAGSRLTVL.

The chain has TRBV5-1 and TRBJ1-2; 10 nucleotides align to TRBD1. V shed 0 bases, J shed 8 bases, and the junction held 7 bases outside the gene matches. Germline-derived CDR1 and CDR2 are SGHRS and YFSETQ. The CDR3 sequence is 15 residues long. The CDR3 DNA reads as TGCGCCAGCAGCTTGGCCCCGACAGGGGGCCGAGGCTACACCTTC. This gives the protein CASSLAPTGGRGYTF.